Below, 32 T cell receptor beta chains from the same sample are listed, as sequenced in a study of cytomegalovirus exposure and HLA in healthy donors. Use of 60 Vbeta and 13 Jbeta primers characterized the PCR. Profiled with immunoSEQ multiplex PCR; TCRdb holds only in-frame clones, not every one. This table has 85,000 to 95,000 clones, 7.5% to 8.5% appearing once. The sample comprised PBMCs. Receptors originate from a man between 45 and 60 years old in good health and CMV-seronegative.

The chain's CDR3 is CASRKLAGGSDEQYF. DNA for the CDR3: TGTGCCAGTAGGAAACTAGCGGGGGGATCCGACGAGCAGTACTTC. V usage is TRBV19 and J usage is TRBJ2-7; 12 bases fit TRBD2. The CDR3 is 15 residues long. V lost 6 bases to trimming and J lost 5 bases; unmatched junction nucleotides: 8. CDR1 and CDR2 (germline): LNHDA, SQIVND (reference sequence). Together with reference TRBV19 and TRBJ2-7, the CDR3 gives the full variable domain: DGGITQSPKYLFRKEGQNVTLSCEQNLNHDAMYWYRQDPGQGLRLIYYSQIVNDFQKGDIAEGYSVSREKKESFPLTVTSAQKNPTAFYLCASRKLAGGSDEQYFGPGTRLTVT.

There are a few counts of this clone. The chain employs TRBV7-6 and TRBJ1-5; the match to TRBD1 covers 7 bases. The CDR3 sequence is 13 residues long. The ends lost 5 bases at V and 3 bases at J; junction bases unmatched: 1. Germline V gives CDR1 SGHVS, CDR2 FNYEAQ. The CDR3 region has the DNA TGTGCCAGCAGCAGGGGGCCCAATCAGCCCCAGCATTTT. Translated: CASSRGPNQPQHF.

The sample holds a few counts of this clone. The CDR3 is CASSPGTGYEGYF. The CDR3 region has the DNA TGTGCCAGCAGCCCCGGGACAGGGTACGAGGGGTACTTC. The gene calls are TRBV7-9 and TRBJ2-7, with 9 bases lining up with TRBD1. Germline V gene sequence: CDR1 SEHNR, CDR2 FQNEAQ (reference sequence). The CDR3 is 13 residues long. Germline trimming cut 5 bases from V and 12 bases from J; bases unmatched to any gene: 11.

The chain has TRBV18 and TRBJ1-1; 10 nucleotides match TRBD1. The CDR3 is 18 residues long. J gave up 2 bases and V 2 bases, and 11 bases lay outside the gene matches. Germline CDR1 KGHSH, CDR2 LQKENI. The CDR3 spells CASSPFWTGGFPNTEAFF. In nucleotides, the CDR3 is TGTGCCAGCTCACCATTCTGGACAGGGGGGTTCCCCAACACTGAAGCTTTCTTT.

This clone was picked up a small number of times. The J gene is TRBJ2-1, the V gene TRBV7-9; D might be TRBD1 (5 bases). The V end lost 5 bases, the J end lost 6 bases, and 17 bases lay between the germline ends. The CDR3 sequence is 15 residues long. The germline CDR1 and CDR2 sequences are SEHNR and FQNEAQ (reference sequence). CDR3 amino acids: CASSRLGPLGNEQFF. The DNA for the CDR3 is TGTGCCAGCAGCCGGTTGGGGCCCCTTGGCAATGAGCAGTTCTTC.

The rearrangement joins TRBV5-1 to TRBJ2-1; 8 nucleotides align to TRBD2. Trimming took 4 bases from V and 1 from J; bases not matched to a gene: 7. The CDR3 length is 16 residues. CDR1 and CDR2 (germline): SGHRS, YFSETQ. The CDR3 bases are TGCGCCAGCAGCCCGGGGGGGGAAGGTTCCTACAATGAGCAGTTCTTC. Translation: CASSPGGEGSYNEQFF.

The chain combines TRBV10-3 with TRBJ1-2; the D gene is possibly TRBD1 (6 bases). Germline CDR1 is ENHRY and CDR2 is SYGVKD. Trimming removed 0 bases at V and 7 bases at J, with 12 bases between. CDR3 length: 14 amino acids. CDR3 bases: TGTGCCATCAGTGAGTCGACAGGAACCTGTGGCTACACCTTC. Protein product: CAISESTGTCGYTF.

This clone turned up a few times. The CDR3 region has the DNA TGTGCCAGCAGCGAAATACAGGGGACTGGGGCCAACGTCCTGACTTTC. Residues: CASSEIQGTGANVLTF. This chain uses TRBV7-9 with TRBJ2-6; 7 positions match TRBD1. The CDR3 is 16 amino acids. Per germline, CDR1 SEHNR and CDR2 FQNEAQ (reference sequence). Trimming cost V 5 bases and J 2 bases; bases outside gene matches: 6.

This clone has only a few counts. This chain links TRBV27 with TRBJ1-4; D remains unclear. Germline loops: CDR1 MNHEY, CDR2 SMNVEV (reference sequence). With 1 base removed from V and 0 bases from J, the gap between germline ends came to 12 bases. This CDR3 contains 17 residues. CDR3 sequence (DNA): TGTGCCAGCAGTTTATACAGTCTATCTTCAACTAATGAAAAACTGTTTTTT. This encodes CASSLYSLSSTNEKLFF.

A few counts support this clone. The rearrangement links TRBV27 to TRBJ2-1; the match to TRBD1 covers 7 bases. CDR3 length: 14 residues. The V gene's germline CDR1 is MNHEY and CDR2 SMNVEV (reference sequence). J lost 10 bases, V lost 4 bases, and 10 bases had no gene match. CDR3 residues: CASSSLQGYREQFF. CDR3 sequence (DNA): TGTGCCAGCAGTTCCTTACAGGGGTATCGCGAGCAGTTCTTC.

J is TRBJ2-7 and V is TRBV9; 7 bases map to TRBD1. The V and J ends lost 4 bases and 3 bases, in that order; junction bases with no gene match: 7. Germline V gene data show CDR1 as SGDLS and CDR2 as YYNGEE. The CDR3 is 14 amino acids. In DNA, the CDR3 is TGTGCCAGCAGCCCGGTGGACAGGAACTACGAGCAGTACTTC. It specifies CASSPVDRNYEQYF.

This clone occurred a few times. The CDR3: CASSPPGSGELFF. The CDR3 DNA follows: TGTGCCAGCAGCCCGCCCGGGTCCGGGGAGCTGTTTTTT. The chain carries TRBV5-4 and TRBJ2-2; D ambiguous. The CDR3 runs 13 residues. Germline CDR1 is SGHNT and CDR2 is YYREEE (reference sequence). V gave up 4 bases and J gave up 6 bases, with 10 bases separating them.

There are a few counts of this clone. V is TRBV10-3 and J is TRBJ2-3; the D is unclear. CDR3 length: 14 residues. V was cut by 0 bases and J by 0 bases, with 4 bases left in between. Germline V CDR1 and CDR2: ENHRY, SYGVKD. The CDR3 DNA is TGTGCCATCAGTGAGTCGGAGAGCACAGATACGCAGTATTTT. Protein sequence: CAISESESTDTQYF.

The rearrangement links TRBV27 to TRBJ2-7, with 9 bases aligning to TRBD2. Germline V gives CDR1 MNHEY, CDR2 SMNVEV (reference sequence). The CDR3 sequence is 16 residues long. The ends lost 5 bases at V and 2 bases at J; junction bases unmatched: 10. Here the CDR3 DNA reads TGTGCCAGCAGTCAGGGAGGACTAGCGAGACCCTACGAGCAGTACTTC. It codes for CASSQGGLARPYEQYF.

This clone showed up just a few times. This chain links TRBV4-1 with TRBJ2-3; the D gene is possibly TRBD1 (6 bases). The germline V gene encodes CDR1 MGHRA and CDR2 YSYEKL. Trimming left V 0 bases short and J 6 bases short, with 16 bases between. The CDR3 extends over 16 amino acids. The CDR3 DNA reads TGCGCCAGCAGCCAAGAGGGGGCGATGGCGCCGGATACGCAGTATTTT. Protein product: CASSQEGAMAPDTQYF.

This clone was observed a handful of times. The rearrangement links TRBV5-4 to TRBJ1-1, with 10 positions matching TRBD1. The trim removed 3 bases at V and 4 bases at J, leaving 0 bases unmatched. The germline V gene encodes CDR1 SGHNT and CDR2 YYREEE (reference sequence). This CDR3 region has 13 residues. This chain's CDR3 is CASSWDRGTEAFF. Here the CDR3 DNA reads TGTGCCAGCAGCTGGGACAGGGGCACTGAAGCTTTCTTT.

The rearrangement links TRBV7-2 to TRBJ2-2; tentative D call: TRBD2 (5 bases). The CDR3 runs 17 residues. In germline, CDR1 is SGHTA, CDR2 FQGNSA. V shed 5 bases and J shed 0 bases, with 16 bases lying between them. In nucleotides, the CDR3 is TGTGCCAGCAGCCTCGTGGGCTTACTAGCGAACACCGGGGAGCTGTTTTTT. Translating gives CASSLVGLLANTGELFF.

This clone was seen more than once but under ten times. The chain couples TRBV25-1 to TRBJ2-3; 7 bases fit TRBD2. CDR1 MGHDK and CDR2 SYGVNS come from the germline V gene. This CDR3 spans 14 amino acids. V shed 6 bases, J shed 0 bases, and the junction held 3 bases outside the gene matches. The CDR3 DNA follows: TGTGCCAGCAGCCCTAGCGGAAGCACAGATACGCAGTATTTT. Translation: CASSPSGSTDTQYF. Together with reference TRBV25-1 and TRBJ2-3, the CDR3 gives the full variable domain: EADIYQTPRYLVIGTGKKITLECSQTMGHDKMYWYQQDPGMELHLIHYSYGVNSTEKGDLSSESTVSRIRTEHFPLTLESARPSHTSQYLCASSPSGSTDTQYFGPGTRLTVL.

V is TRBV5-1 and J is TRBJ2-3; 14 bases map to TRBD2. The CDR3 has 19 residues. CDR1 SGHRS and CDR2 YFSETQ come from the germline V gene. V trimming: 0 bases; J trimming: 0 bases; junction bases outside the gene matches: 6. CDR3 nucleotide sequence: TGCGCCAGCAGCTTGGGACCGGGACTAGCGGGGGTAAGCACAGATACGCAGTATTTT. It encodes CASSLGPGLAGVSTDTQYF.

This clone was detected a few times. This sequence joins TRBV9 and TRBJ2-3; 13 nucleotides match TRBD2. Looked up from germline, CDR1 is SGDLS and CDR2 is YYNGEE. Germline trimming cut 7 bases from V and 7 bases from J; bases unmatched to any gene: 12. CDR3 size: 16 residues. The CDR3 spells CASGEGLAGSGYTQYF. In DNA, the CDR3 is TGTGCCAGCGGCGAGGGACTAGCGGGAAGTGGTTATACGCAGTATTTT.

This clone was counted a few times. V is TRBV27 and J is TRBJ2-7; tentative D call: TRBD1 (6 bases). Germline V lookup: CDR1 MNHEY, CDR2 SMNVEV (reference sequence). Between the trimmed V and J ends, which lost 5 bases and 4 bases, there was a span of 12 bases. The CDR3 is made up of 13 amino acids. Here the CDR3 reads CASSTNREYEQYF. The CDR3 DNA follows: TGTGCCAGCAGTACAAACAGGGAGTACGAGCAGTACTTC.

The chain has TRBV5-1 and TRBJ1-1, with no clear D. CDR1 is SGHRS, CDR2 YFSETQ, per germline. This CDR3 is 15 amino acids long. The ends were cut back, 4 bases at V and 3 bases at J, with 16 bases in the middle. The CDR3 spells CASSVHSDGDTEAFF. Here the CDR3 DNA reads TGCGCCAGCAGCGTTCACAGCGACGGGGACACTGAAGCTTTCTTT.

The CDR3 nucleotides are TGTGCCACCAGCGGGGGCGGTGGACACAGCGTTGCAGATACGCAGTATTTT. The encoded protein is CATSGGGGHSVADTQYF. This rearrangement joins TRBV15 to TRBJ2-3; a possible D gene is TRBD1 (6 bases). CDR1 is LNHNV and CDR2 is YYDKDF in the germline V gene (reference sequence). The CDR3 runs to 17 residues. With 5 bases removed from V and 4 bases from J, the gap between germline ends came to 22 bases.

This clone was seen only a few times. V and J are TRBV2 and TRBJ2-2; D perhaps matches TRBD1 (5 bases). This CDR3 has 14 residues. The germline V gene has CDR1 SNHLY and CDR2 FYNNEI. Trimming removed 3 bases from V and 1 base from J, with 6 bases in between. The CDR3 sequence: CASSDRVNTGELFF. CDR3 coding DNA: TGTGCCAGCAGTGACAGGGTGAACACCGGGGAGCTGTTTTTT. The variable domain in full, with the rest retrieved from reference TRBV2 and TRBJ2-2, is EPEVTQTPSHQVTQMGQEVILRCVPISNHLYFYWYRQILGQKVEFLVSFYNNEISEKSEIFDDQFSVERPDGSNFTLKIRSTKLEDSAMYFCASSDRVNTGELFFGEGSRLTVL.

This chain links TRBV14 with TRBJ1-1; no definite D call. The V gene's germline CDR1 is SGHDN and CDR2 FVKESK. The CDR3 extends over 13 amino acids. V was trimmed by 4 bases and J by 1 base, leaving 7 bases between them. CDR3 coding DNA: TGTGCCAGCAGCCCCTCAGGGAACACTGAAGCTTTCTTT. Amino acid sequence: CASSPSGNTEAFF. Looking up the rest from reference TRBV14 and TRBJ1-1 gives the full variable domain: EAGVTQFPSHSVIEKGQTVTLRCDPISGHDNLYWYRRVMGKEIKFLLHFVKESKQDESGMPNNRFLAERTGGTYSTLKVQPAELEDSGVYFCASSPSGNTEAFFGQGTRLTVV.

The chain combines TRBV7-3 with TRBJ2-1; 9 nucleotides agree with TRBD1. This CDR3 has 14 residues. Germline V gene sequence: CDR1 SGHTA, CDR2 FQGTGA. J gave up 3 bases and V 5 bases, and 2 bases lay outside the gene matches. The CDR3 sequence: CASSPTGGYNEQFF. CDR3 bases: TGTGCCAGCAGCCCGACAGGGGGCTACAATGAGCAGTTCTTC.

This clone was seen a few times. This chain joins TRBV7-3 and TRBJ2-3; the match to TRBD2 covers 8 bases. The CDR3 is made up of 14 amino acids. V gave up 3 bases and J gave up 2 bases; unmatched junction bases: 1. Germline V gene sequence: CDR1 SGHTA, CDR2 FQGTGA. The CDR3 spells CASSFSGITDTQYF. The CDR3 region has the DNA TGTGCCAGCAGCTTTAGCGGGATCACAGATACGCAGTATTTT.

CDR3 in DNA: TGTGCCAGCTCACCACCGAGCAGGGGGCGCGGCACTGAAGCTTTCTTT. Its translation: CASSPPSRGRGTEAFF. V gene TRBV18 combines with J gene TRBJ1-1; 8 nucleotides match TRBD1. With 0 bases clipped from V and 4 bases from J, the junction kept 7 bases outside the gene matches. The CDR3 totals 16 residues. CDR1 KGHSH and CDR2 LQKENI come from the germline V gene.

This chain uses TRBV29-1 with TRBJ2-1; 11 bases agree with TRBD2. The CDR3 has 15 amino acids. Trimming cost V 4 bases and J 5 bases; bases outside gene matches: 7. Per the germline V gene, CDR1 is SQVTM and CDR2 is ANQGSEA. The CDR3 nucleotides are TGCAGCGTTGGTGGAATAGCGGGGGGGCACAATGAGCAGTTCTTC. As protein: CSVGGIAGGHNEQFF.

This clone appeared a few times. V gene TRBV30 combines with J gene TRBJ2-5; perhaps TRBD2 as D (6 bases). V lost 5 bases and J lost 4, with 11 bases in between. There are 12 residues in the CDR3. The germline V gene has CDR1 GTSNPN and CDR2 SVGIG (reference sequence). CDR3 sequence (DNA): TGTGCCTGGGAAGGGACTCCAGAGACCCAGTACTTC. Its protein product is CAWEGTPETQYF.

The chain carries TRBV13 and TRBJ2-7; 11 positions agree with TRBD2. Germline CDR1 and CDR2: PRHDT and FYEKMQ (reference sequence). The trim removed 7 bases at V and 0 bases at J, leaving 11 bases unmatched. CDR3 length: 17 residues. CDR3 nucleotides: TGTGCCAGCACCAGGCTAGCGGGGGGTCCCTCCTCCTACGAGCAGTACTTC. Amino acids: CASTRLAGGPSSYEQYF. The whole variable domain, filled in from reference TRBV13 and TRBJ2-7, reads AAGVIQSPRHLIKEKRETATLKCYPIPRHDTVYWYQQGPGQDPQFLISFYEKMQSDKGSIPDRFSAQQFSDYHSELNMSSLELGDSALYFCASTRLAGGPSSYEQYFGPGTRLTVT.

The chain has TRBV29-1 and TRBJ2-5; TRBD2 matches 7 bases. The CDR3 is made up of 14 amino acids. The V segment lost 4 bases and the J segment 4 bases; nucleotides outside the gene matches: 9. Germline lookup yields CDR1 SQVTM and CDR2 ANQGSEA. CDR3 residues: CSVVGGRGSETQYF. CDR3 DNA sequence: TGCAGCGTTGTGGGCGGGAGAGGGTCAGAGACCCAGTACTTC.